Listed below are T cell receptor beta chains from one sample, sequenced in a study of cytomegalovirus exposure and HLA in healthy donors. Generated by immunoSEQ multiplex PCR, the TCRdb table keeps only in-frame clones and is missing some. The sample has some 200,000 clones; roughly 86% are singletons. Sequenced: PBMCs. These receptors originate from a man aged 25 to 40 in good health and CMV-seropositive. CDR3s include the opening cysteine and the closing phenylalanine or tryptophan. The order of the fields is V gene, J gene, D gene, clone size, CDR3 protein, CDR3 DNA. The D gene is left open where the match is weak. Expanded clones get a size class; other rows say once, few or many, or leave the size out.

TRBV19,TRBJ1-5,TRBD1,NA,CATGTGAGNQPQHF,TGTGCCACCGGGACAGGGGCGGGCAATCAGCCCCAGCATTTT
TRBV27,TRBJ2-7,TRBD2,NA,CASSPGGPNEQYF,TGTGCCAGCAGTCCGGGGGGGCCCAACGAGCAGTACTTC
TRBV11-3,TRBJ1-1,NA,NA,CASSYDSDNTEAFF,TGTGCCAGCAGCTATGACAGCGATAACACTGAAGCTTTCTTT
TRBV28,TRBJ2-1,NA,NA,CASSPLASSYNEQFF,TGTGCCAGCAGTCCTCTAGCTAGCTCCTACAATGAGCAGTTCTTC
TRBV30,TRBJ1-4,NA,NA,CAWSRFGDEKLFF,TGTGCCTGGAGTAGGTTCGGAGATGAAAAACTGTTTTTT
TRBV6-5,TRBJ2-7,NA,once,CASSLTGTYSYEQYF,TGTGCCAGCAGTTTAACCGGGACGTACTCCTACGAGCAGTACTTC
TRBV7-9,TRBJ2-3,TRBD2,NA,CASSSGRLREGRADTQYF,TGTGCCAGCAGCTCAGGACGGTTGCGGGAGGGCCGGGCAGATACGCAGTATTTT
TRBV9,TRBJ2-5,TRBD2,NA,CASSPTPTSWETQYF,TGTGCCAGCAGCCCTACTCCGACTAGCTGGGAGACCCAGTACTTC
TRBV30,TRBJ1-2,NA,NA,CAWSVGTSYGYTF,TGTGCCTGGAGTGTGGGGACTAGTTATGGCTACACCTTC
TRBV5-1,TRBJ2-3,NA,NA,CASSLVYNQKTQYF,TGCGCCAGCAGCTTGGTGTATAACCAGAAAACGCAGTATTTT
TRBV9,TRBJ2-2,TRBD2,NA,CASSVGSGRLAGELFF,TGTGCCAGCAGCGTAGGTAGCGGGAGGTTGGCCGGGGAGCTGTTTTTT
TRBV20-1,TRBJ2-7,TRBD1,NA,CSAHHRGEQYF,TGCAGTGCACATCACAGGGGCGAGCAGTACTTC
TRBV4-3,TRBJ1-4,TRBD1,NA,CASSQGSGTGGRNEKLFF,TGCGCCAGCAGCCAAGGCAGCGGGACAGGGGGCCGTAATGAAAAACTGTTTTTT
TRBV6-1,TRBJ2-3,TRBD2,NA,CASSESSGGGTDTQYF,TGTGCCAGCAGTGAATCCTCGGGGGGAGGCACAGATACGCAGTATTTT
TRBV4-1,TRBJ2-7,NA,NA,CASSQDRIQRLGEQYF,TGCGCCAGCAGCCAAGATAGGATCCAGCGGTTAGGGGAGCAGTACTTC
TRBV7-2,TRBJ2-7,NA,NA,CASSLPGAAYEQYF,TGTGCCAGCAGCTTACCGGGAGCAGCCTACGAGCAGTACTTC
TRBV16,TRBJ2-5,TRBD1,NA,CASSQSGTGEQETQYF,TGTGCCAGCAGCCAATCGGGGACAGGGGAACAAGAGACCCAGTACTTC
TRBV7-9,TRBJ2-7,NA,NA,CASSPRERSYEQYF,TGTGCCAGCAGCCCCCGGGAGCGATCCTACGAGCAGTACTTC
TRBV7-6,TRBJ1-1,TRBD1,NA,CASRDRANTEAFF,TGTGCCAGCAGAGACAGGGCTAACACTGAAGCTTTCTTT
TRBV14,TRBJ2-7,NA,NA,CASSQDIFEGRAYEQYF,TGTGCCAGCAGCCAAGATATTTTTGAGGGCCGAGCCTACGAGCAGTACTTC
TRBV2,TRBJ2-5,NA,NA,CASSEAFGAVGETQYF,TGTGCCAGCAGTGAAGCGTTCGGGGCGGTGGGGGAGACCCAGTACTTC
TRBV7-5,TRBJ1-5,NA,NA,CARSFRGLTGDVFRDQPQHF,TGTGCCAGAAGCTTCAGGGGCCTAACAGGGGACGTTTTCCGGGATCAGCCCCAGCATTTT
TRBV27,TRBJ2-7,NA,NA,CASSFRYPYEQYF,TGTGCCAGCAGCTTTCGGTACCCTTACGAGCAGTACTTC
TRBV9,TRBJ2-1,TRBD1,NA,CASSSLGTDSYNEQFF,TGTGCCAGCAGCTCCTTAGGGACAGACTCCTACAATGAGCAGTTCTTC
TRBV4-1,TRBJ2-1,TRBD1,NA,CASSQTGLEQFF,TGCGCCAGCAGCCAGACAGGGCTTGAGCAGTTCTTC
TRBV10-3,TRBJ2-1,TRBD1,NA,CAISESTGNYNEQFF,TGTGCCATCAGTGAGTCGACAGGGAACTACAATGAGCAGTTCTTC
TRBV6-6,TRBJ2-1,TRBD2,NA,CASSPSGGAYSEQFF,TGTGCCAGCAGTCCAAGCGGGGGGGCCTATAGTGAGCAGTTCTTC
TRBV28,TRBJ2-5,TRBD2,NA,CASSTELAGQETQYF,TGTGCCAGCAGCACAGAACTAGCGGGGCAAGAGACCCAGTACTTC
TRBV6-6,TRBJ1-5,NA,NA,CASTPRAGNQPQHF,TGTGCCAGCACCCCACGGGCGGGGAATCAGCCCCAGCATTTT
TRBV25-1,TRBJ2-3,NA,NA,CASSITDTQYF,TGTGCCAGCAGTATCACAGATACGCAGTATTTT
TRBV6-5,TRBJ2-7,NA,NA,CASTQGALTEQYF,TGTGCCAGCACCCAAGGGGCCCTTACCGAGCAGTACTTC
TRBV2,TRBJ1-2,TRBD1,NA,CASIKETGNYGYTF,TGTGCCAGCATTAAAGAGACAGGGAACTATGGCTACACCTTC
TRBV9,TRBJ2-1,NA,NA,CASSDNPSYNEQFF,TGTGCCAGCAGCGACAACCCGTCCTACAATGAGCAGTTCTTC
TRBV5-1,TRBJ1-1,NA,NA,CASSPSDGNTEAFF,TGCGCCAGCAGCCCATCGGACGGGAACACTGAAGCTTTCTTT
TRBV5-1,TRBJ2-1,TRBD1,once,CASKGTGGLYEQFF,TGCGCCAGCAAGGGGACAGGGGGCCTCTATGAGCAGTTCTTC
TRBV5-5,TRBJ2-7,NA,NA,CATAPTSSYEQYF,TGTGCCACCGCTCCGACTAGCTCCTACGAGCAGTACTTC
TRBV19,TRBJ1-6,TRBD1,once,CASSIRDRDYSPLHF,TGTGCCAGTAGTATTCGGGACAGGGATTATTCACCCCTCCACTTT
TRBV5-1,TRBJ2-3,TRBD2,NA,CASSYGTRGTDTQYF,TGCGCCAGCAGCTATGGGACTAGAGGCACAGATACGCAGTATTTT
TRBV2,TRBJ2-1,NA,NA,CASRRLASSYNEQFF,TGTGCCAGCAGGAGGCTAGCGAGCTCCTACAATGAGCAGTTCTTC